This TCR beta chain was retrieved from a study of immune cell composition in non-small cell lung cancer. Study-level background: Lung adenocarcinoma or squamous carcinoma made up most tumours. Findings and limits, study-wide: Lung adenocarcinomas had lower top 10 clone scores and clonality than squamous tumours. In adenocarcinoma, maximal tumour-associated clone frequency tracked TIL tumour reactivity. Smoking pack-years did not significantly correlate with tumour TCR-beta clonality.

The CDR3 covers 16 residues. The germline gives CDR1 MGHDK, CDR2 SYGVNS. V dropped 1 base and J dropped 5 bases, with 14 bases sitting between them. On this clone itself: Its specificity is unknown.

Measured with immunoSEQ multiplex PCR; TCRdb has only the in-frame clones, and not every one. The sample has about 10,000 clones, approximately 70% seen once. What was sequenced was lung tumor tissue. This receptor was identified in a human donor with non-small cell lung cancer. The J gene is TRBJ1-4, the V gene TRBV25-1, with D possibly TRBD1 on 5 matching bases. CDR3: CASSELSGTENEKLFF. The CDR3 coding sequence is TGTGCCAGCAGTGAATTATCAGGGACGGAGAATGAAAAACTGTTTTTT.